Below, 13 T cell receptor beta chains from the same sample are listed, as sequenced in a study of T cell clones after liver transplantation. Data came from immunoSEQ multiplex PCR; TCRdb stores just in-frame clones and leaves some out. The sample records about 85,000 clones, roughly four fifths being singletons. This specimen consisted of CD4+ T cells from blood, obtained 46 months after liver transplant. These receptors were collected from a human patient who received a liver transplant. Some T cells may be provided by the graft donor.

The CDR3 loop is CASSQEGRGIVHEQYF. For the CDR3, the DNA is TGCGCCAGCAGCCAAGAGGGCAGGGGAATTGTCCACGAGCAGTACTTC. The gene calls are TRBV4-3 and TRBJ2-7; perhaps TRBD1 as D (6 bases). In germline, CDR1 is LGHNA, CDR2 YSLEER. The V and J ends lost 0 bases and 5 bases respectively, with 17 bases between them. CDR3 length: 16 residues.

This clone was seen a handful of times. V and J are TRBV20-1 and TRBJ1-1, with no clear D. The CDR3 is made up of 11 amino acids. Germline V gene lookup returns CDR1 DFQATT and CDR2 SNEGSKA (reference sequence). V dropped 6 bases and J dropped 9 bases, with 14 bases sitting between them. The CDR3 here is CSAPGREQAFF. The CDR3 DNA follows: TGCAGTGCCCCCGGGAGGGAGCAAGCTTTCTTT.

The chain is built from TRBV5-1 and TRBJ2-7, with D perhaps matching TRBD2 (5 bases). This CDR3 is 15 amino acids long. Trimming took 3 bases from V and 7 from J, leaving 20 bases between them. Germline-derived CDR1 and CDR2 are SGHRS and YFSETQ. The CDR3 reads CASSSDRTARGEQYF. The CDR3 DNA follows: TGCGCCAGCAGCTCGGATAGGACCGCCCGAGGGGAGCAGTACTTC.

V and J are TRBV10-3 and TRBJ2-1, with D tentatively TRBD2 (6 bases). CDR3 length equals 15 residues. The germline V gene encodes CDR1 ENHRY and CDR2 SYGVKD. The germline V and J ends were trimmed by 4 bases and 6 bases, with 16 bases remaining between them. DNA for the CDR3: TGTGCCATCAGTGCCCTTTCGGGGAGGAGCAATGAGCAGTTCTTC. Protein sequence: CAISALSGRSNEQFF.

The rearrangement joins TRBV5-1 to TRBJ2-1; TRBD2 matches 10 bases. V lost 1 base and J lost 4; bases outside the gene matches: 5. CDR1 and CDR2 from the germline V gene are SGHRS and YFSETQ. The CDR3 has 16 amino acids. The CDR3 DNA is TGCGCCAGCAGCTTGAGCCCTAGCGGGGGTTACAATGAGCAGTTCTTC. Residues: CASSLSPSGGYNEQFF.

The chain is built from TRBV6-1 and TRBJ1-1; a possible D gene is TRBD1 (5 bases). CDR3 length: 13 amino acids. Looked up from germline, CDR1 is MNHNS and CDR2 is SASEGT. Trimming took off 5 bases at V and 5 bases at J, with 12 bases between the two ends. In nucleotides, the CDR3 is TGTGCCAGCAGTCTGCAGGGTTCGACTGAAGCTTTCTTT. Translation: CASSLQGSTEAFF.

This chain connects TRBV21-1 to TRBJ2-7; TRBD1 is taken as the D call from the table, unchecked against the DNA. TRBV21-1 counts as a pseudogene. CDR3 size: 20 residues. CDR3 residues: CASSKERGGDDRGYSYEQYF. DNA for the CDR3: TGTGCCAGCAGCAAAGAACGTGGGGGAGACGACAGGGGATACTCCTACGAGCAGTACTTC.

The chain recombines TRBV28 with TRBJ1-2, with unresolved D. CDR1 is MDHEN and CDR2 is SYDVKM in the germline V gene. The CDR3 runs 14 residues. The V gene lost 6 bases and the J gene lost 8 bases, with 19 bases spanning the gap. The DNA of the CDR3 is TGTGCCAGCAGGTTGGTCAACTCTAACGTAGGCTACACCTTC. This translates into CASRLVNSNVGYTF.

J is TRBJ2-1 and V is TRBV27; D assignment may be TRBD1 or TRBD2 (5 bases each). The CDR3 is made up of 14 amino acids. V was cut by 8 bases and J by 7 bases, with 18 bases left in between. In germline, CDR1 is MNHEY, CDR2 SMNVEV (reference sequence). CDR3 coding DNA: TGTGCCAGCGGACCCGGGACCTCGTGGAATGAGCAGTTCTTC. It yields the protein CASGPGTSWNEQFF.

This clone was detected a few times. The DNA of the CDR3 is TGTGCCAGCTCACTAGTCAGTGTTGCTGAAGCTTTCTTT. Protein: CASSLVSVAEAFF. V is TRBV18 and J is TRBJ1-1; D not resolved. CDR3 length: 13 residues. V was shortened by 4 bases and J by 6 bases, with 12 bases between the two germline ends. Germline V CDR1 and CDR2: KGHSH, LQKENI.

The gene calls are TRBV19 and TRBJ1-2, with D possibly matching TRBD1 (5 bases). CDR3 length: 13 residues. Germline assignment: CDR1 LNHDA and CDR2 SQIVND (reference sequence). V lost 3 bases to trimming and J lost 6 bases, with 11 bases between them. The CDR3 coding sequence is TGTGCCAGTAGTATCTTCGGGGGAGATGGCTACACCTTC. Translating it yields CASSIFGGDGYTF. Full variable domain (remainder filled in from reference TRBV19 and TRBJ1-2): DGGITQSPKYLFRKEGQNVTLSCEQNLNHDAMYWYRQDPGQGLRLIYYSQIVNDFQKGDIAEGYSVSREKKESFPLTVTSAQKNPTAFYLCASSIFGGDGYTFGSGTRLTVV.

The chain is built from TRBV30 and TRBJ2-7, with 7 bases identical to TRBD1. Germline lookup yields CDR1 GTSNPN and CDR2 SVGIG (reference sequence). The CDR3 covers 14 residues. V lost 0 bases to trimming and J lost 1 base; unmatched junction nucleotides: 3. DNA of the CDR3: TGTGCCTGGAGTGTGGTGACAGGGTCCTACGAGCAGTACTTC. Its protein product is CAWSVVTGSYEQYF.

The CDR3 DNA is TGCAGCGGCTCTACAGGGAGCAGGGGAGATACGCAGTATTTT. Translated, it gives CSGSTGSRGDTQYF. The chain recombines TRBV29-1 with TRBJ2-3; D perhaps matches TRBD1 (6 bases). V was cut by 7 bases and J by 5 bases, with 19 bases left in between. CDR1 is SQVTM, CDR2 ANQGSEA, per germline. CDR3 length: 14 amino acids.